This TCR beta chain was sequenced during a study of monozygotic twins with inflammatory bowel disease. Whole-study findings and limits: Researchers reported no repertoire similarity difference between concordant and discordant twins, possibly from limited power. Some repertoire variability may stem from patients' differing immunosuppressive treatments.

As regards this clonotype: No antigen is known for it.

No sorting of T cells preceded isolation of total RNA from whole blood. Total RNA input per TCR library was roughly 3,800 ng. TCRdb reprocessed the 5' RACE reads and keeps a single row for each CDR3 protein, giving no DNA. Its listing shows under 200,000 distinct CDR3 sequences. The CDR3 totals 17 residues. Germline-derived CDR1 and CDR2 are SGHNT and YYREEE (reference sequence). The chain is built from TRBV5-4 and TRBJ1-2; TCRdb designates TRBD1, a call that cannot be tested without DNA. The clonotype comes from a human donor with ulcerative colitis or Crohn's disease, or a healthy co-twin of an affected twin (not recorded which). The source material was blood. The CDR3 spells CASSAGTGRIANYGYTF.